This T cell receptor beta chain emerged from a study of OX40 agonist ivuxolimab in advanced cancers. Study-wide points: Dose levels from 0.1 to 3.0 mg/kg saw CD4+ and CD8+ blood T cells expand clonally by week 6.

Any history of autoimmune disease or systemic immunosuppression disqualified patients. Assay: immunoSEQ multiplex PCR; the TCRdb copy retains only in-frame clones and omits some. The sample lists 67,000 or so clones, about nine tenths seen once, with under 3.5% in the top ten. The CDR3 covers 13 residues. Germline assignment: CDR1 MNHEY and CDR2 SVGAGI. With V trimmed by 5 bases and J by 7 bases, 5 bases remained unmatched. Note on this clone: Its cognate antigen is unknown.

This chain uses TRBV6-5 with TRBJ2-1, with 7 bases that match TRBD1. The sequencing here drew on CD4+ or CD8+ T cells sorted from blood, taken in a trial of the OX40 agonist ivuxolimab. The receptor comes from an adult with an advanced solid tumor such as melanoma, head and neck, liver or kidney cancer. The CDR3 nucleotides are TGTGCCAGCAGTATACAGGGGTGGAATGAGCAGTTCTTC. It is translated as CASSIQGWNEQFF.